These 15 T cell receptor beta chains came from one sample sequenced in a study of cytomegalovirus exposure and HLA in healthy donors. The PCR was carried out with 60 Vbeta primers and 13 Jbeta primers. Measured with immunoSEQ multiplex PCR; TCRdb has only the in-frame clones, and not every one. The table lists over 75,000 clones, around four fifths of them singletons. Material: PBMCs. The origin of the receptors is a man aged 50 to 59 in good health and CMV-seropositive.

This chain links TRBV27 with TRBJ1-4, with 10 bases identical to TRBD1. The V segment lost 7 bases and the J segment 7 bases; nucleotides outside the gene matches: 6. Germline CDR1 is MNHEY and CDR2 is SMNVEV (reference sequence). There are 14 residues in the CDR3. CDR3 sequence: CASTSGTGAEKLFF. The DNA for the CDR3 is TGTGCCAGCACCTCCGGGACAGGGGCTGAAAAACTGTTTTTT.

The rearrangement links TRBV11-3 to TRBJ1-1; D uncertain. Germline CDR1 is SGHNT and CDR2 is YENEEA. The V gene lost 2 bases and the J gene lost 5 bases, with 21 bases spanning the gap. The CDR3 length is 17 residues. CDR3 residues: CASSLSNPWGGWTEAFF. CDR3 bases: TGTGCCAGCAGCTTATCCAACCCTTGGGGAGGGTGGACTGAAGCTTTCTTT.

The chain joins TRBV5-6 to TRBJ2-1; weak D call: TRBD2 (6 bases). The CDR3 covers 13 residues. Germline V gene data show CDR1 as SGHDT and CDR2 as YYEEEE. Trimming cost V 1 base and J 7 bases, with 9 bases left between them. This CDR3 is CASSLTGVNEQFF. CDR3 nucleotide sequence: TGTGCCAGCAGCTTGACGGGGGTAAATGAGCAGTTCTTC.

Details on this clone: Sequence at one end of the junction differs from germline and may be a read error. This chain connects TRBV6-8 to TRBJ1-5, with 11 bases fitting TRBD1. Germline CDR1 reads MNHGY; CDR2 reads SAAAGT. The CDR3 is 17 amino acids. The CDR3 DNA is TGTGCCAGCAGTCACGGACAGGGGGCGCATAGCAATCAGCCCCAGAATTTT. Translation: CASSHGQGAHSNQPQNF.

The chain joins TRBV18 to TRBJ2-5; no reliable D call. The germline gives CDR1 KGHSH, CDR2 LQKENI. Trimming stripped 2 bases from V and 3 bases from J, with 7 bases between. This CDR3 comprises 13 residues. DNA of the CDR3: TGTGCCAGCTCACCATTCCAGGAAGAGACCCAGTACTTC. It specifies CASSPFQEETQYF.

The chain couples TRBV19 to TRBJ2-7; 7 nucleotides match TRBD1. Germline CDR1 is LNHDA and CDR2 is SQIVND (reference sequence). The J segment lost 0 bases and the V segment lost 7 bases, leaving 3 bases of the junction unmatched. The CDR3 has 13 residues. The chain's CDR3 is CASIGDSSYEQYF. CDR3 DNA: TGTGCCAGTATAGGGGACAGCTCCTACGAGCAGTACTTC.

V gene TRBV7-9 combines with J gene TRBJ2-3; tentatively, D is TRBD1 (5 bases). The length of the CDR3 is 17 residues. The V and J ends lost 5 bases and 1 base respectively, with 19 bases between them. From germline, CDR1 is SEHNR and CDR2 FQNEAQ (reference sequence). This CDR3 reads CASSPWVGQGGTDTQYF. The CDR3 DNA is TGTGCCAGCAGCCCGTGGGTGGGCCAGGGCGGCACAGATACGCAGTATTTT.

The rearrangement links TRBV2 to TRBJ2-3; D gene unclear. V was cut by 3 bases and J by 1 base, with 11 bases left in between. This CDR3 has 15 residues. CDR1 and CDR2 (germline): SNHLY, FYNNEI. The CDR3: CASSERMVGTDTQYF. In DNA form, the CDR3 reads TGTGCCAGCAGTGAGCGGATGGTGGGCACAGATACGCAGTATTTT.

The V and J genes are TRBV4-3 and TRBJ2-3; 12 nucleotides line up with TRBD2. Trimming cost V 3 bases and J 0 bases; bases outside gene matches: 13. CDR3 size: 20 residues. The germline V gene has CDR1 LGHNA and CDR2 YSLEER. The CDR3 sequence: CASSHGYLAGGFASTDTQYF. The CDR3 nucleotides read TGCGCCAGCAGCCATGGATATCTAGCGGGGGGGTTCGCTAGCACAGATACGCAGTATTTT.

This chain uses TRBV9 with TRBJ2-2, with 7 bases aligning to TRBD2. Germline lookup yields CDR1 SGDLS and CDR2 YYNGEE. The junction had 7 bases not matched to a gene; V was cut back by 4 bases and J by 1 base. The CDR3 contains 16 residues. DNA for the CDR3: TGTGCCAGCAGCCCTAGGGGCGGGGGGAACACCGGGGAGCTGTTTTTT. This translates into CASSPRGGGNTGELFF.

J is TRBJ2-5 and V is TRBV4-1, with D possibly matching TRBD1 (5 bases). The germline CDR1 and CDR2 sequences are MGHRA and YSYEKL. V lost 0 bases and J 6 bases, leaving 17 bases between the germline ends. There are 16 residues in the CDR3. The CDR3 DNA reads as TGCGCCAGCAGCCAAGAGGTCGCCCAGGGTGGGAAGACCCAGTACTTC. Residues: CASSQEVAQGGKTQYF.

J is TRBJ2-3 and V is TRBV2; 13 bases agree with TRBD2. V gave up 5 bases and J gave up 6 bases; unmatched junction bases: 11. The germline CDR1 and CDR2 sequences are SNHLY and FYNNEI. This CDR3 region has 17 residues. CDR3 sequence: CASSRGLTSGGGDTQYF. The CDR3 DNA is TGTGCCAGCAGTCGAGGCCTCACTAGCGGGGGGGGTGATACGCAGTATTTT. The variable domain in full, completed from reference TRBV2 and TRBJ2-3, reads EPEVTQTPSHQVTQMGQEVILRCVPISNHLYFYWYRQILGQKVEFLVSFYNNEISEKSEIFDDQFSVERPDGSNFTLKIRSTKLEDSAMYFCASSRGLTSGGGDTQYFGPGTRLTVL.

This chain joins TRBV7-2 and TRBJ2-5; the D gene is possibly TRBD1 (6 bases). Per the germline V gene, CDR1 is SGHTA and CDR2 is FQGNSA. V gave up 1 base and J gave up 1 base, with 10 bases separating them. The CDR3 has 15 amino acids. CDR3 residues: CASSLGDRFQETQYF. The CDR3 bases are TGTGCCAGCAGCTTAGGAGACAGGTTCCAAGAGACCCAGTACTTC. The full variable domain, with the rest looked up from reference TRBV7-2 and TRBJ2-5, is GAGVSQSPSNKVTEKGKDVELRCDPISGHTALYWYRQSLGQGLEFLIYFQGNSAPDKSGLPSDRFSAERTGGSVSTLTIQRTQQEDSAVYLCASSLGDRFQETQYFGPGTRLLVL.

The V gene is TRBV15, the J gene TRBJ2-5; D might be TRBD2 (5 bases). Germline CDR1 and CDR2: LNHNV and YYDKDF (reference sequence). The CDR3 is 16 residues long. The germline V and J ends were trimmed by 1 base and 3 bases, with 15 bases remaining between them. The CDR3, as DNA: TGTGCCACCAGCAGAGTTAGCGTAGGTTTAGAAGAGACCCAGTACTTC. It yields the protein CATSRVSVGLEETQYF.

The chain carries TRBV19 and TRBJ1-2, with D tentatively TRBD1 (6 bases). V dropped 7 bases and J dropped 3 bases, with 9 bases sitting between them. Germline assignment: CDR1 LNHDA and CDR2 SQIVND (reference sequence). This CDR3 is built from 12 residues. CDR3 sequence reads: CASTTGDYGYTF. CDR3 DNA: TGTGCCAGTACGACAGGCGACTATGGCTACACCTTC.